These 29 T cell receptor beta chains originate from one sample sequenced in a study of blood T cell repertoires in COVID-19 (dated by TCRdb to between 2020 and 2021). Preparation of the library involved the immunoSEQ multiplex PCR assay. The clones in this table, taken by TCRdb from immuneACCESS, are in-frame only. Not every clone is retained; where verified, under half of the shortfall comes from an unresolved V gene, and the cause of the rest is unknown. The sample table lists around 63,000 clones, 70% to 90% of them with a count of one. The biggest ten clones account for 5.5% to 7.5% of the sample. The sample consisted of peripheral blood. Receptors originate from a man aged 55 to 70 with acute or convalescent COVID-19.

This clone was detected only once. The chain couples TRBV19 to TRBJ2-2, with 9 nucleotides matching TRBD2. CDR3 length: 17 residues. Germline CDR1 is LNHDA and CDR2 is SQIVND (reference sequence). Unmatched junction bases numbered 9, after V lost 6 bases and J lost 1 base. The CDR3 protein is CASSPLPTSGNTGELFF. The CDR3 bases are TGTGCCAGTAGCCCTCTACCGACTAGCGGGAACACCGGGGAGCTGTTTTTT.

The DNA of the CDR3 is TGTGCCAGCAACGACAAATCCTATGGCTACACCTTC. This translates into CASNDKSYGYTF. V and J are TRBV6-5 and TRBJ1-2; D uncertain. Germline V lookup: CDR1 MNHEY, CDR2 SVGAGI. Trimming pared 7 bases from V and 4 bases from J, leaving 10 bases between. The CDR3 totals 12 residues.

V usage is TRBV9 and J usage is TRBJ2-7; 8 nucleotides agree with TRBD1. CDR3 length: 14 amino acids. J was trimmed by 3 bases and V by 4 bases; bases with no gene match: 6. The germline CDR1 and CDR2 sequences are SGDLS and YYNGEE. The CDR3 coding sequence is TGTGCCAGCAGCAGGACAGGGTCTAACTACGAGCAGTACTTC. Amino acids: CASSRTGSNYEQYF.

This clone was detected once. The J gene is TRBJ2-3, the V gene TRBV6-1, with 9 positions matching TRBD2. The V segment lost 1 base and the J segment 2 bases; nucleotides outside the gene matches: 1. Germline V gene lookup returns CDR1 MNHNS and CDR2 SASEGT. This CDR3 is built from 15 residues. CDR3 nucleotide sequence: TGTGCCAGCAGTGAAGGACTAGCGGTCACAGATACGCAGTATTTT. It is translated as CASSEGLAVTDTQYF.

CDR3 in DNA: TGTGCCAGCAGTTACTCGAGGGAAGTGAACACTGAAGCTTTCTTT. It specifies CASSYSREVNTEAFF. The V call is TRBV6-5, the J call TRBJ1-1; D not resolved. The V end was cut by 0 bases, the J end by 0 bases, with 8 bases between. The germline gives CDR1 MNHEY, CDR2 SVGAGI. The CDR3 is made up of 15 amino acids.

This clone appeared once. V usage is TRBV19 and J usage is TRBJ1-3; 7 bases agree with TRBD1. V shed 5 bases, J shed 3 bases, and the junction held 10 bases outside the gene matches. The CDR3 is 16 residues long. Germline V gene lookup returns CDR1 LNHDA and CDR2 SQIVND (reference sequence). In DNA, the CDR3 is TGTGCCAGTAGTGCGTCCGGGACAGATTATGGAAACACCATATATTTT. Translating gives CASSASGTDYGNTIYF.

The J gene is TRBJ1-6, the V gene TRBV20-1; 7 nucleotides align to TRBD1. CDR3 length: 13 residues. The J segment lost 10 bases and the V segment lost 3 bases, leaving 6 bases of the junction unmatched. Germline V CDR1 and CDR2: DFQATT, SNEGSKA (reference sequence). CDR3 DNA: TGCAGTGCTAGTGACAGGGTCGGATCACCCCTCCACTTT. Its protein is CSASDRVGSPLHF.

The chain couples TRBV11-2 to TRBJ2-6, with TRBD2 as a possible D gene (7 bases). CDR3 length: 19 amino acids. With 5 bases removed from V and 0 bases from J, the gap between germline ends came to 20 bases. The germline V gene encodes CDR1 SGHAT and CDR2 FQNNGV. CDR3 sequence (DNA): TGTGCCAGCAGCCGAGGGGGGGCCCGGCGAAGCTCTGGGGCCAACGTCCTGACTTTC. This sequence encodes CASSRGGARRSSGANVLTF.

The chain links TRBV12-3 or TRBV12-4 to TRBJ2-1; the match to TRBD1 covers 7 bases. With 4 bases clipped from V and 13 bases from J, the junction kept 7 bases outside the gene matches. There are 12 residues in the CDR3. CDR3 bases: TGTGCCAGCAGTTCGGACAGGCATCATCAGTTCTTC. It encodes CASSSDRHHQFF.

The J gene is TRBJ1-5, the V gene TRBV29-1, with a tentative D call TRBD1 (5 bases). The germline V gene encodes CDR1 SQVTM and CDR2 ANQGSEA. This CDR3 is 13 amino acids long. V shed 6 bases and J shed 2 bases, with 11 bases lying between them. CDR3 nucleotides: TGCAGCGTACTCACGGGGGGCAATCAGCCCCAGCATTTT. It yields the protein CSVLTGGNQPQHF.

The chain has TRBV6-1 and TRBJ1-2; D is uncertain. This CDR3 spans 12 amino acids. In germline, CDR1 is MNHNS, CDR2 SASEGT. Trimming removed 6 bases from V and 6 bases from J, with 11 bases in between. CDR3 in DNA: TGTGCCAGCAGCCATCGCGGGGATGGCTACACCTTC. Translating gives CASSHRGDGYTF.

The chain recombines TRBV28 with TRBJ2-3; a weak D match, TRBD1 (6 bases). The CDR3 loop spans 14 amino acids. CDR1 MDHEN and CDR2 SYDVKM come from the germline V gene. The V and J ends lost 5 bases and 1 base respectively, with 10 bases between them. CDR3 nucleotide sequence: TGTGCCAGCAGTCTTTGGACAGGCACAGATACGCAGTATTTT. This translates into CASSLWTGTDTQYF.

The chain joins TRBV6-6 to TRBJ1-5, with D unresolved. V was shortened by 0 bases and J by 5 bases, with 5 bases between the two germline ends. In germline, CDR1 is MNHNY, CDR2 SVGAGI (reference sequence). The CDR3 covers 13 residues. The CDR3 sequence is CASSYSEHQPQHF. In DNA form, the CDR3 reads TGTGCCAGCAGTTACTCCGAGCATCAGCCCCAGCATTTT.

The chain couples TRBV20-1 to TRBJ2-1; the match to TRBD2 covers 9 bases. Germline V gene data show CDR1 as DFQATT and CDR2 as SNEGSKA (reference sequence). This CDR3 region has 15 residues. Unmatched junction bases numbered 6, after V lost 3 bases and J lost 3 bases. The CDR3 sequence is CSASGLLAGYNEQFF. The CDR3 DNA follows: TGCAGTGCTAGTGGGTTACTAGCGGGCTACAATGAGCAGTTCTTC.

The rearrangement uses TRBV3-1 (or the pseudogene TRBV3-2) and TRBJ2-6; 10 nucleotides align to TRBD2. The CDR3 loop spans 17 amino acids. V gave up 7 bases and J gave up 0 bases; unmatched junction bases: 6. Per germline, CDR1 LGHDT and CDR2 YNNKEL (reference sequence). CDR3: CASTTSGVSSGANVLTF. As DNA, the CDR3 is TGTGCCAGCACCACTAGCGGGGTTTCCTCTGGGGCCAACGTCCTGACTTTC.

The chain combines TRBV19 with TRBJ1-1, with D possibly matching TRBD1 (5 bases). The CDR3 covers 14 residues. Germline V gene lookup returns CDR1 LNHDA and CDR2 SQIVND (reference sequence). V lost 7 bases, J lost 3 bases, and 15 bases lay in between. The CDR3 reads CASTPRGRDTEAFF. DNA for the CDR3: TGTGCCAGTACGCCCCGGGGGAGGGACACTGAAGCTTTCTTT.

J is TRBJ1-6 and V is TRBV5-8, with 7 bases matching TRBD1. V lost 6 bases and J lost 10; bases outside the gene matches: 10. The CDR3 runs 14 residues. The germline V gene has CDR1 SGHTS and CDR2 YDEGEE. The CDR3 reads CASTTRQGRSPLHF. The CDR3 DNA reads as TGTGCCAGCACTACACGACAGGGCCGGTCACCCCTCCACTTT. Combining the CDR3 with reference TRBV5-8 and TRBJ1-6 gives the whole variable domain EAGVTQSPTHLIKTRGQQATLRCSPISGHTSVYWYQQALGLGLQFLLWYDEGEERNRGNFPPRFSGRQFPNYSSELNVNALELEDSALYLCASTTRQGRSPLHFGNGTRLTVT.

This CDR3 is CASRLAGAFTDTQYF. The CDR3, as DNA: TGTGCCAGCAGACTAGCGGGGGCCTTCACAGATACGCAGTATTTT. V gene TRBV6-5 combines with J gene TRBJ2-3; 11 nucleotides align to TRBD2. V trimming: 6 bases; J trimming: 2 bases; junction bases outside the gene matches: 4. The CDR3 has 15 residues. The germline gives CDR1 MNHEY, CDR2 SVGAGI.

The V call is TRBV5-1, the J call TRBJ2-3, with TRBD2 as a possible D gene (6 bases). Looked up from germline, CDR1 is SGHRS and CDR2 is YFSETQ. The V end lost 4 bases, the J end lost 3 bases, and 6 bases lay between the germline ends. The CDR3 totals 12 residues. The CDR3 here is CASSGGTDTQYF. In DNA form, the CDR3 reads TGCGCCAGCAGCGGGGGGACAGATACGCAGTATTTT.

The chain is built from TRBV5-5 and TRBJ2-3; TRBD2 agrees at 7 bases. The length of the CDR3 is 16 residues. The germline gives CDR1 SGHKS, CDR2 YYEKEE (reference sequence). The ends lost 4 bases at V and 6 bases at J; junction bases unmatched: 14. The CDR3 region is CASSPAGGGVGDTQYF. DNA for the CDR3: TGTGCCAGCAGCCCTGCTGGCGGGGGAGTTGGGGATACGCAGTATTTT. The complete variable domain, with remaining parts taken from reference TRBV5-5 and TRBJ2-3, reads DAGVTQSPTHLIKTRGQQVTLRCSPISGHKSVSWYQQVLGQGPQFIFQYYEKEERGRGNFPDRFSARQFPNYSSELNVNALLLGDSALYLCASSPAGGGVGDTQYFGPGTRLTVL.

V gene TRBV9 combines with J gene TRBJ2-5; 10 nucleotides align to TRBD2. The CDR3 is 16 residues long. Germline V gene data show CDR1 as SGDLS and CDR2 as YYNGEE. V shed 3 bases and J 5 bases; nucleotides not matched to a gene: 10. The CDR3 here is CASSGLSGGAQETQYF. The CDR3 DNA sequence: TGTGCCAGCAGCGGACTAAGCGGGGGGGCACAGGAGACCCAGTACTTC.

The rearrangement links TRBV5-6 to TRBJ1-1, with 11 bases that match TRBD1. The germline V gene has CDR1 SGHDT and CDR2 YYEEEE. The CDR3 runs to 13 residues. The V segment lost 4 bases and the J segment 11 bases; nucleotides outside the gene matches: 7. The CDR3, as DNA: TGTGCCAGCAGCAAGGACAGGGGGCCTCGTGCTTTCTTT. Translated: CASSKDRGPRAFF.

The CDR3 loop reads CASSLGLAGGYNEQFF. As DNA, the CDR3 is TGCGCCAGCAGCTTGGGACTAGCGGGGGGATACAATGAGCAGTTCTTC. This chain connects TRBV5-1 to TRBJ2-1; TRBD2 matches at 13 bases. The junction had 1 base not matched to a gene; V was cut back by 0 bases and J by 4 bases. The CDR3 length is 16 residues. CDR1 and CDR2 from the germline V gene are SGHRS and YFSETQ.

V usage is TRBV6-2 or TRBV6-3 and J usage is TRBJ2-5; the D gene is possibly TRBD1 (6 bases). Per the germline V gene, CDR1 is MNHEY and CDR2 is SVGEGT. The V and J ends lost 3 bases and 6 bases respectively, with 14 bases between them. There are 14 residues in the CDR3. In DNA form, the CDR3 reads TGTGCCAGCAGTTATTCTCCGGGACAAAAGACCCAGTACTTC. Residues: CASSYSPGQKTQYF.

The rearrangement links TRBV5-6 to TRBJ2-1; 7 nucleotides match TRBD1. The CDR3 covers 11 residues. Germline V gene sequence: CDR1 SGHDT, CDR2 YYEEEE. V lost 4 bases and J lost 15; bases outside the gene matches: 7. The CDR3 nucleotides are TGTGCCAGCAGCCGGGACAGAGTAAGGTTCTTC. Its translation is CASSRDRVRFF.

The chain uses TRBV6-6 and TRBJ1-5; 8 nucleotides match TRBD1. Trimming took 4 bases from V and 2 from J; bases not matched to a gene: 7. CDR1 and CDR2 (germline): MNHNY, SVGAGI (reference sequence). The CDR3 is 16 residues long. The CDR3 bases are TGTGCCAGCAGTTTCGGACAGGGCGGCGGCAATCAGCCCCAGCATTTT. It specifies CASSFGQGGGNQPQHF.

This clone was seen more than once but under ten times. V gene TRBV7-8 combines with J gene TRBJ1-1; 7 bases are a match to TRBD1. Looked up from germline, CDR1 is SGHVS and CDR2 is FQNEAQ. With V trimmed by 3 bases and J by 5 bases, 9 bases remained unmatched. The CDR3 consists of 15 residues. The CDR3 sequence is CASSLETGSGTEAFF. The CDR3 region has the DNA TGTGCCAGCAGCTTGGAGACAGGGAGTGGAACTGAAGCTTTCTTT.

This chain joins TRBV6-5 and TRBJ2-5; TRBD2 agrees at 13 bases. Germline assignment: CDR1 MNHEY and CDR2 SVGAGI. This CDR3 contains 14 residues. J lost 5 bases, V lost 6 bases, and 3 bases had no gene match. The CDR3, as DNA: TGTGCCAGCAGGGGACTAGCGGGGCGGGAGACCCAGTACTTC. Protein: CASRGLAGRETQYF.

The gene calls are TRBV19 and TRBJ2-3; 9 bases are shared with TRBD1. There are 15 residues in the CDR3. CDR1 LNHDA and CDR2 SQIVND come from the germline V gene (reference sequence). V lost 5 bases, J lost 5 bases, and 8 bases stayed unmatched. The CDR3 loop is CASSATGTGRDTQYF. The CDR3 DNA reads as TGTGCCAGTAGTGCAACCGGGACAGGGAGAGATACGCAGTATTTT. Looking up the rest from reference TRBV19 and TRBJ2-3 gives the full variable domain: DGGITQSPKYLFRKEGQNVTLSCEQNLNHDAMYWYRQDPGQGLRLIYYSQIVNDFQKGDIAEGYSVSREKKESFPLTVTSAQKNPTAFYLCASSATGTGRDTQYFGPGTRLTVL.